The source of this T cell receptor beta chain is a study of control samples from healthy donors and cancer patients. This clone has a single count. Profiled with immunoSEQ multiplex PCR; TCRdb holds only in-frame clones, not every one. The sample consists of approximately 100,000 clones, around nine tenths of them appearing once. Material for sequencing was blood. The clonotype comes from a young man in good health.

The CDR3, as DNA: TGTGCCAGCAGCTACGACTTCACCGACGTGGTAGGCTACAATGAGCAGTTCTTC. Protein: CASSYDFTDVVGYNEQFF. V is TRBV11-2 and J is TRBJ2-1; no reliable D call. CDR1 and CDR2 from the germline V gene are SGHAT and FQNNGV. V was clipped by 4 bases and J by 3 bases, with 22 bases between them. The CDR3 length is 18 residues.